A single sample gave rise to the 9 T cell receptor beta chains below, sequenced in a study of blood T cell repertoires in COVID-19. Clones were sequenced by immunoSEQ multiplex PCR, and TCRdb holds only the in-frame ones, with some missing. The sample lists fewer than 150,000 clones, roughly nine tenths seen once, with approximately 8% in the top ten. The sequenced sample consisted of peripheral blood. The receptors here all came from a man between 65 and 85 years old who had recovered from COVID-19.

The chain is built from TRBV5-6 and TRBJ1-3; D ambiguous. This CDR3 region has 12 residues. Per germline, CDR1 SGHDT and CDR2 YYEEEE. The V end was cut by 3 bases, the J end by 12 bases, with 13 bases between. CDR3 amino acids: CASSSARHGIYF. The CDR3 DNA follows: TGTGCCAGCAGCTCTGCCCGACATGGCATATATTTT.

In its sample, this clone was seen once. The chain is built from TRBV15 and TRBJ2-1; no reliable D call. The CDR3 length is 17 residues. Looked up from germline, CDR1 is LNHNV and CDR2 is YYDKDF (reference sequence). Trimming removed 1 base from V and 5 bases from J, with 18 bases in between. This CDR3 reads CATSRAPGTNPDNEQFF. The CDR3 nucleotides read TGTGCCACCAGCAGAGCTCCAGGAACCAATCCCGACAATGAGCAGTTCTTC. Variable domain in full (rest from reference TRBV15 and TRBJ2-1): DAMVIQNPRYQVTQFGKPVTLSCSQTLNHNVMYWYQQKSSQAPKLLFHYYDKDFNNEADTPDNFQSRRPNTSFCFLDIRSPGLGDTAMYLCATSRAPGTNPDNEQFFGPGTRLTVL.

The chain uses TRBV15 and TRBJ1-5; D not resolved. Germline V CDR1 and CDR2: LNHNV, YYDKDF (reference sequence). This CDR3 has 12 amino acids. The V gene lost 0 bases and the J gene lost 9 bases, with 6 bases spanning the gap. The CDR3 reads CATSRDVRPQHF. The CDR3 DNA is TGTGCCACCAGCAGAGATGTGAGGCCCCAGCATTTT.

The rearrangement joins TRBV15 to TRBJ2-6; D unclear. This CDR3 comprises 14 residues. The germline CDR1 and CDR2 sequences are LNHNV and YYDKDF (reference sequence). The V gene lost 2 bases and the J gene lost 3 bases, with 5 bases spanning the gap. CDR3 in amino acids: CATSRSLGANVLTF. The CDR3 DNA reads TGTGCCACCAGCAGATCCCTTGGGGCCAACGTCCTGACTTTC.

V gene TRBV7-9 combines with J gene TRBJ1-2; possible D gene TRBD1, 5 bases. The germline CDR1 and CDR2 sequences are SEHNR and FQNEAQ (reference sequence). V was shortened by 4 bases and J by 2 bases, with 17 bases between the two germline ends. CDR3 length: 16 amino acids. The CDR3 is CASSSRGSRGNYGYTF. CDR3 bases: TGTGCCAGCAGCTCCCGGGGGAGTAGAGGCAACTATGGCTACACCTTC.

The rearrangement uses TRBV29-1 and TRBJ2-1; 7 nucleotides align to TRBD1. The germline CDR1 and CDR2 sequences are SQVTM and ANQGSEA. The CDR3 runs 20 residues. V trimming: 1 base; J trimming: 4 bases; junction bases outside the gene matches: 22. The CDR3 here is CSVEVPGQEVGLWGYNEQFF. DNA of the CDR3: TGCAGCGTTGAAGTGCCAGGACAGGAAGTGGGGTTGTGGGGTTACAATGAGCAGTTCTTC.

The rearrangement links TRBV2 to TRBJ2-7; possible D gene TRBD1, 6 bases. The CDR3 contains 11 residues. Trimming removed 6 bases from V and 7 bases from J, with 10 bases in between. CDR1 and CDR2 (germline): SNHLY, FYNNEI. This CDR3 reads CASRGQVEQYF. CDR3 DNA: TGTGCCAGCAGGGGACAAGTAGAGCAGTACTTC.

This clone appeared a single time. The chain has TRBV5-1 and TRBJ1-6; 7 bases line up with TRBD1. Trimming removed 4 bases from V and 6 bases from J; junction bases left unmatched: 7. The CDR3 loop spans 15 amino acids. Germline CDR1 SGHRS, CDR2 YFSETQ. CDR3 coding DNA: TGCGCCAGCAGCCCTAGACAGGGTGGTAATTCACCCCTCCACTTT. This encodes CASSPRQGGNSPLHF.

The chain combines TRBV5-1 with TRBJ2-2, with a possible D match to TRBD1 (5 bases). The CDR3 is 16 amino acids. Trimming removed 0 bases at V and 0 bases at J, with 9 bases between. The germline gives CDR1 SGHRS, CDR2 YFSETQ. CDR3 loop: CASSLGRAANTGELFF. The CDR3 nucleotides read TGCGCCAGCAGCTTGGGCAGGGCTGCGAACACCGGGGAGCTGTTTTTT.